This T cell receptor beta chain was sequenced during a study of blood T cell repertoires in COVID-19. Study-level information: There were acute and convalescent COVID-19 samples, and they came from the United States, Italy and Spain. T cells, B-cell-depleted T cells, or PBMCs supplied cDNA or gDNA.

Germline CDR1 and CDR2: MNHEY and SMNVEV (reference sequence). Trimming cost V 3 bases and J 7 bases; bases outside gene matches: 0. The CDR3 spans 13 residues. In the study's own analysis: Using reference gene primer amplification, nucleated cell counts were estimated. Sequencing used immunoSEQ multiplex PCR; TCRdb keeps in-frame clones, though not all of them. That table is the source of V, J and clone size, and D and trimming were worked out from the DNA. The sample includes some 150,000 clones, about 86% of them seen just once. The rearrangement joins TRBV27 to TRBJ2-1; 10 bases match TRBD1. Sequenced input: peripheral blood. The receptor's source is an older woman with acute or convalescent COVID-19. Here the CDR3 reads CASSLDRGNEQFF. DNA of the CDR3: TGTGCCAGCAGTTTGGACAGGGGGAATGAGCAGTTCTTC.